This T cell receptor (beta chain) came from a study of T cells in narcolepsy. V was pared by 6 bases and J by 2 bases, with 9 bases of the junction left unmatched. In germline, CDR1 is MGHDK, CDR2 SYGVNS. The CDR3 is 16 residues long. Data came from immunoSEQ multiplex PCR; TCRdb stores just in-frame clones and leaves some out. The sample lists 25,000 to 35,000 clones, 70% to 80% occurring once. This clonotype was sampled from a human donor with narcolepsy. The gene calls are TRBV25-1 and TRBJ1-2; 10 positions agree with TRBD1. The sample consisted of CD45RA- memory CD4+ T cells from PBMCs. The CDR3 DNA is TGTGCCAGCAGCCCCAAGGGGACAGGGGAAAACTATGGCTACACCTTC. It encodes CASSPKGTGENYGYTF.